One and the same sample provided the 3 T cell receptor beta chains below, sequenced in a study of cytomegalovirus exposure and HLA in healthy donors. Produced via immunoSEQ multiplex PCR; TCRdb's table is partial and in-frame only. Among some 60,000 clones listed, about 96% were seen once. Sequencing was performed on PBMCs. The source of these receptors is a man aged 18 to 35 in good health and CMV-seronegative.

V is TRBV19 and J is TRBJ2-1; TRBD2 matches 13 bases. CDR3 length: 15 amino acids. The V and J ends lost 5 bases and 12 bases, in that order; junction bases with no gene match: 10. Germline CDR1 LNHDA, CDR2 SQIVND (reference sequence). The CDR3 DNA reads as TGTGCCAGTAGTGACGGACTAGCGGGAGTTGTAGTGCAGTTCTTC. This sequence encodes CASSDGLAGVVVQFF.

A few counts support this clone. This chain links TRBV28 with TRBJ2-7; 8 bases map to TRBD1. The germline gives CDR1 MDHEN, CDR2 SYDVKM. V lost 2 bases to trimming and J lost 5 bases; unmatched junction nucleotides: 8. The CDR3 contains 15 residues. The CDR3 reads CASSLMDRDSHEQYF. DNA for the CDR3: TGTGCCAGCAGTTTAATGGACAGGGATTCCCACGAGCAGTACTTC.

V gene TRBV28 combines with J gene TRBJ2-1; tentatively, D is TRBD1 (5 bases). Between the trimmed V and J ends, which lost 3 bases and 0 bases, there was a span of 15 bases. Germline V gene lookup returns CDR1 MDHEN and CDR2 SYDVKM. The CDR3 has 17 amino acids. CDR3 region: CASSLQGVRSSYNEQFF. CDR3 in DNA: TGTGCCAGCAGTTTGCAGGGCGTTAGGAGCTCCTACAATGAGCAGTTCTTC.